A selection of T cell receptor beta chains follows, all from one sample in a study of beta chain features in type 1 diabetes. Sequencing used immunoSEQ multiplex PCR; TCRdb keeps in-frame clones, though not all of them. The data show around 300,000 clones, with about 10% seen just once and 0.015% held by the top ten. Sequences were obtained from naive CD4+ T cells from blood. The receptors come from a woman in her twenties or thirties in good health. CDR3s include the opening cysteine and the closing phenylalanine or tryptophan. A D gene is named only where the DNA matches it firmly. The listing skips clone size in some rows; elsewhere it reads once, few, many or a size class.

size	J	D	V	CDR3	DNA
NA	TRBJ2-7	TRBD2	TRBV29-1	CSGGTSGYEQYF	TGCAGCGGGGGGACTAGCGGCTACGAGCAGTACTTC
NA	TRBJ2-7	TRBD1	TRBV18	CASRRPGTGNEQYF	TGTGCCAGCCGCCGCCCTGGGACAGGGAACGAGCAGTACTTC
NA	TRBJ2-5	TRBD1	TRBV18	CASSRDRGQETQYF	TGTGCCAGCTCCCGGGACAGGGGACAAGAGACCCAGTACTTC
NA	TRBJ2-1	TRBD2	TRBV5-4	CASSGGLAGRHEQFF	TGTGCCAGCAGCGGGGGACTAGCGGGACGACATGAGCAGTTCTTC
NA	TRBJ2-2	NA	TRBV25-1	CASSDSQGGAGELFF	TGTGCCAGCAGTGATAGTCAGGGAGGTGCCGGGGAGCTGTTTTTT
NA	TRBJ2-5	NA	TRBV19	CASSASTGLQETQYF	TGTGCCAGTAGTGCGTCGACAGGCCTCCAAGAGACCCAGTACTTC
few	TRBJ1-5	NA	TRBV10-2	CASSHTRGSQPQHF	TGCGCCAGCAGCCATACACGGGGAAGTCAGCCCCAGCATTTT
NA	TRBJ2-3	NA	TRBV7-9	CASSLLAGTDTQYF	TGTGCCAGCAGCTTATTAGCAGGCACAGATACGCAGTATTTT
NA	TRBJ1-5	NA	TRBV5-1	CASSLEAGPNQPQHF	TGCGCCAGCAGCTTGGAGGCAGGGCCGAATCAGCCCCAGCATTTT
NA	TRBJ1-1	NA	TRBV28	CASHTGLKAFF	TGTGCCAGCCATACAGGGCTGAAAGCTTTCTTT
NA	TRBJ2-1	TRBD2	TRBV5-1	CASSELAFNEQFF	TGCGCCAGCAGCGAACTAGCGTTCAATGAGCAGTTCTTC
few	TRBJ2-1	NA	TRBV14	CASSQGGGTGRNEQFF	TGTGCCAGCAGCCAAGGGGGGGGGACAGGTCGAAATGAGCAGTTCTTC
few	TRBJ2-5	TRBD2	TRBV7-2	CASRSTSGRPETQYF	TGTGCCAGCAGATCGACTAGCGGGAGACCAGAGACCCAGTACTTC
NA	TRBJ1-1	NA	TRBV9	CASSESGQNTEAFF	TGTGCCAGCAGCGAGAGTGGACAGAACACTGAAGCTTTCTTT
few	TRBJ1-2	TRBD1	TRBV25-1	CASSEADRGEGYTF	TGTGCCAGCAGTGAAGCCGACAGGGGGGAAGGCTACACCTTC
NA	TRBJ2-7	NA	TRBV27	CASSTGPFSYEQYF	TGTGCCAGCAGCACAGGGCCCTTCTCCTACGAGCAGTACTTC
NA	TRBJ2-7	TRBD2	TRBV7-6	CASSSELAGVSEQYF	TGTGCCAGCAGCTCGGAACTAGCGGGAGTGAGCGAGCAGTACTTC
few	TRBJ2-1	NA	TRBV4-3	CASSQELLGGEQFF	TGCGCCAGCAGCCAAGAGTTGCTAGGGGGTGAGCAGTTCTTC
NA	TRBJ2-4	NA	TRBV21-1	CASSLRSSGNQGKNIQYF	TGTGCCAGCAGCTTACGATCCAGCGGGAATCAAGGCAAAAACATTCAGTACTTC
NA	TRBJ2-5	NA	TRBV2	CASSKNYGQRQETQYF	TGTGCCAGCAGTAAGAACTACGGACAGCGTCAAGAGACCCAGTACTTC
few	TRBJ1-1	TRBD1	TRBV7-9	CASSSPRDRANTEAFF	TGTGCCAGCAGCTCCCCGAGGGACAGGGCGAACACTGAAGCTTTCTTT
NA	TRBJ2-4	NA	TRBV28	CASSLARLAKNIQYF	TGTGCCAGCAGTTTGGCAAGACTAGCCAAAAACATTCAGTACTTC
NA	TRBJ2-1	TRBD2	TRBV19	CASSVSGSSYNEQFF	TGTGCCAGTAGTGTTAGCGGGAGCTCCTACAATGAGCAGTTCTTC
few	TRBJ1-4	TRBD1	TRBV29-1	CSVPGQGANEKLFF	TGCAGCGTACCGGGACAGGGAGCTAATGAAAAACTGTTTTTT
few	TRBJ2-1	TRBD2	TRBV5-1	CASSPTSGRGGQQFF	TGCGCCAGCAGCCCTACTAGCGGGAGGGGCGGACAGCAGTTCTTC
NA	TRBJ2-2	NA	TRBV5-4	CASSLGTGKELFF	TGTGCCAGCAGCTTGGGGACCGGGAAAGAGCTGTTTTTT
NA	TRBJ2-1	TRBD1	TRBV5-1	CASSLVTGSSYNEQFF	TGCGCCAGCAGCTTGGTGACAGGGAGCTCCTACAATGAGCAGTTCTTC
few	TRBJ2-1	NA	TRBV30	CASHPLVEDEQFF	TGTGCCTCCCACCCACTAGTAGAGGATGAGCAGTTCTTC
NA	TRBJ2-3	TRBD2	TRBV4-3	CASSQDKLAGADTQYF	TGCGCCAGCAGCCAAGATAAGCTAGCGGGAGCAGATACGCAGTATTTT
NA	TRBJ2-2	NA	TRBV27	CASSMGQARVPGELFF	TGTGCCAGCAGTATGGGGCAGGCCCGGGTCCCCGGGGAGCTGTTTTTT
NA	TRBJ2-3	TRBD2	TRBV10-3	CAISESRGGDTQYF	TGTGCCATCAGTGAGTCGCGGGGGGGAGATACGCAGTATTTT
few	TRBJ2-2	NA	TRBV25-1	CASSESLGVGTGELFF	TGTGCCAGCAGTGAGTCCCTCGGGGTAGGCACCGGGGAGCTGTTTTTT
few	TRBJ2-7	TRBD2	TRBV5-4	CASSPVTGREYSYEQYF	TGTGCCAGCAGCCCGGTCACGGGGCGGGAGTACTCCTACGAGCAGTACTTC
few	TRBJ1-2	NA	TRBV5-6	CASSHDSKQSGYTF	TGTGCCAGCAGCCATGACAGCAAACAGTCGGGCTACACCTTC
NA	TRBJ2-3	TRBD1	TRBV9	CASSASGTGYTDTQYF	TGTGCCAGCAGCGCCTCCGGGACAGGGTACACAGATACGCAGTATTTT
NA	TRBJ2-7	TRBD1	TRBV19	CASSHKGTGLPEQYF	TGTGCCAGTAGCCACAAGGGGACAGGCTTGCCCGAGCAGTACTTC
few	TRBJ2-7	NA	TRBV7-6	CASSRGPGAYEQYF	TGTGCCAGCAGCCGAGGGCCGGGGGCCTACGAGCAGTACTTC
NA	TRBJ2-1	TRBD2	TRBV7-3	CASSLTRASGLGYNEQFF	TGTGCCAGCAGCTTAACCCGAGCTAGCGGGCTTGGGTACAATGAGCAGTTCTTC
NA	TRBJ2-2	TRBD2	TRBV9	CASSPRGGLASGELFF	TGTGCCAGCAGCCCCCGAGGGGGACTAGCGTCCGGGGAGCTGTTTTTT
NA	TRBJ1-1	TRBD1	TRBV6-6	CASTERTGGGTEAFF	TGTGCCAGCACCGAGAGGACAGGGGGGGGCACTGAAGCTTTCTTT
few	TRBJ2-1	NA	TRBV19	CASSIPGKNYNEQFF	TGTGCCAGTAGTATTCCCGGGAAGAACTACAATGAGCAGTTCTTC
few	TRBJ1-5	TRBD1	TRBV7-8	CASSLRDRDQPQHF	TGTGCCAGCAGCCTCCGGGACAGAGATCAGCCCCAGCATTTT
few	TRBJ2-2	NA	TRBV7-3	CASSFGAGRELFF	TGTGCCAGCAGCTTCGGTGCCGGGAGGGAGCTGTTTTTT
few	TRBJ2-4	NA	TRBV6-4	CASSDSFRAAKNIQYF	TGTGCCAGCAGTGACTCGTTCAGGGCGGCCAAAAACATTCAGTACTTC
NA	TRBJ2-6	NA	TRBV28	CASSRGGTGANVLTF	TGTGCCAGCAGCCGGGGCGGGACTGGGGCCAACGTCCTGACTTTC
few	TRBJ2-1	NA	TRBV12-5	CASGLTGRDNEQFF	TGTGCTAGTGGTTTGACAGGGAGGGACAATGAGCAGTTCTTC
NA	TRBJ1-2	NA	TRBV28	CASSDYGYTF	TGTGCCAGCAGCGACTATGGCTACACCTTC
few	TRBJ2-5	TRBD1	TRBV7-2	CASSVDRGRETQYF	TGTGCCAGCAGCGTGGACAGGGGGCGTGAGACCCAGTACTTC